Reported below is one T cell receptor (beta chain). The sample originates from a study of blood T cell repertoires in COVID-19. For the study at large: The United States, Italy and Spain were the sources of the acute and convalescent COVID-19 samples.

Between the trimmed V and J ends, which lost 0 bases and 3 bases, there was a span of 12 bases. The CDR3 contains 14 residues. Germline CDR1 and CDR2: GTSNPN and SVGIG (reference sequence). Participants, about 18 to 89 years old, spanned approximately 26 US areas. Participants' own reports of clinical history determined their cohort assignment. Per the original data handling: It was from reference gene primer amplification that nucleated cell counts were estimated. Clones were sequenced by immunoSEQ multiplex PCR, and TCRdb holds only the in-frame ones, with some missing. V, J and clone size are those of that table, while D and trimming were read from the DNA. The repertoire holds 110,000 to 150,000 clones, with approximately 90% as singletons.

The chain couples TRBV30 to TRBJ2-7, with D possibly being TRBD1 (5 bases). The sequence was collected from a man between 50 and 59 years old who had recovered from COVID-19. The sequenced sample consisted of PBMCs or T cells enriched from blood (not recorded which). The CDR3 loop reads CAWSVGELIYEQYF. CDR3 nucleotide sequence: TGTGCCTGGAGTGTAGGGGAACTAATCTACGAGCAGTACTTC.